Shown below are 2 T cell receptor beta chains from a single sample sequenced in a study of a mutant IDH1 vaccine in newly diagnosed glioma. Clones were read by immunoSEQ multiplex PCR, and TCRdb kept only the in-frame ones, dropping some. The data show 60,000 or so clones, 70% to 90% seen once. The antigens for these receptors are not known. The sample's time point: week 23, last vaccination. Doses comprised 300 ug of mutant IDH1 20-mer peptide each, plus topical imiquimod. The sequencing here drew on PBMCs, taken from a glioma patient whose treatment included an IDH1 peptide vaccine. The receptors stem from a man aged 30-40 years with glioma.

The chain links TRBV21-1 to TRBJ2-3; the table's D call TRBD2 went unverified against the DNA. TRBV21-1 is designated a pseudogene. There are 16 residues in the CDR3. CDR3 nucleotide sequence: TGTGCCAGCAGCAAATTCGGGGTGGAAAACACAGATACGCAGTATTTT. Its protein is CASSKFGVENTDTQYF.

V and J are TRBV29-1 and TRBJ1-4; D is uncertain. The V and J ends lost 4 bases and 0 bases respectively, with 12 bases between them. The CDR3 loop spans 15 amino acids. CDR1 and CDR2 (germline): SQVTM, ANQGSEA. CDR3 amino acids: CSVGVSFTTNEKLFF. The DNA of the CDR3 is TGCAGCGTTGGAGTCAGCTTTACAACTAATGAAAAACTGTTTTTT.